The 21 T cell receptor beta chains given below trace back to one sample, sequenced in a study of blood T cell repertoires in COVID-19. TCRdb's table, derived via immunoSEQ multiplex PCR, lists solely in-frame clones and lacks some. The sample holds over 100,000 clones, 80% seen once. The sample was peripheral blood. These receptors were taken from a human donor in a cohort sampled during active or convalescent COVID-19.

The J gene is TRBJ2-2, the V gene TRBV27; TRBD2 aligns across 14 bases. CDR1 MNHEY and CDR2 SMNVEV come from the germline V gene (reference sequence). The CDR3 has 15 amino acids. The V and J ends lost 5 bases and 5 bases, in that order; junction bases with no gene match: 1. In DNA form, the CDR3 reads TGTGCCAGCAGTGGACTAGCGGGAGGTACCGGGGAGCTGTTTTTT. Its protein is CASSGLAGGTGELFF.

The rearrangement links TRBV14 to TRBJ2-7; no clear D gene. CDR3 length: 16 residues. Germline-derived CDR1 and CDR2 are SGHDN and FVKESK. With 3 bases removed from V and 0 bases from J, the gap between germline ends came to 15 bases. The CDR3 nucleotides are TGTGCCAGCAGCCACCGCGGCTCATTCTACTCCTACGAGCAGTACTTC. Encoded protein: CASSHRGSFYSYEQYF. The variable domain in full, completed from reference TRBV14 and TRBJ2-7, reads EAGVTQFPSHSVIEKGQTVTLRCDPISGHDNLYWYRRVMGKEIKFLLHFVKESKQDESGMPNNRFLAERTGGTYSTLKVQPAELEDSGVYFCASSHRGSFYSYEQYFGPGTRLTVT.

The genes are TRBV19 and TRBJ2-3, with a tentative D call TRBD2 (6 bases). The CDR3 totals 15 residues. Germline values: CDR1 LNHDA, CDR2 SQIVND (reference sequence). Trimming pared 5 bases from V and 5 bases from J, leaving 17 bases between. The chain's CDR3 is CASSYISGPLDTQYF. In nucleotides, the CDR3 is TGTGCCAGTAGTTATATTAGCGGACCGTTAGATACGCAGTATTTT.

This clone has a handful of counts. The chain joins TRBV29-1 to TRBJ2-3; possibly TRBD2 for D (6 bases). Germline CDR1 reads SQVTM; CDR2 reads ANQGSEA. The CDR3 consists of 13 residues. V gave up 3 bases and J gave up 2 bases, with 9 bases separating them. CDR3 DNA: TGCAGCGTTGAGGAGGGATCCACAGATACGCAGTATTTT. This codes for CSVEEGSTDTQYF.

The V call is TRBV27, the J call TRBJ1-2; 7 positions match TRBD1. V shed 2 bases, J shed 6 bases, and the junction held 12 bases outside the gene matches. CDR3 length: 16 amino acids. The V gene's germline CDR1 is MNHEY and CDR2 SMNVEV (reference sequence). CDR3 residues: CASSLVRGLLLHGYTF. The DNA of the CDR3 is TGTGCCAGCAGTTTAGTGAGGGGGCTCCTGTTACATGGCTACACCTTC.

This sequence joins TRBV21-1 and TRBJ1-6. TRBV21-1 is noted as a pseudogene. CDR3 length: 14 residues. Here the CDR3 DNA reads TGTGCCAGCAGCTCTCCGGCTCGCCGGGGTCCCCTCCACTTT. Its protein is CASSSPARRGPLHF.

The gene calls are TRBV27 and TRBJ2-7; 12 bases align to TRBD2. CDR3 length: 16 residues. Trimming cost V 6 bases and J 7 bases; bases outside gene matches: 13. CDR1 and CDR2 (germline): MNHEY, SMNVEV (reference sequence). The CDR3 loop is CASSRLAGAYRGEQYF. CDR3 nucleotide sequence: TGTGCCAGCAGCCGACTAGCGGGAGCGTATCGGGGGGAGCAGTACTTC.

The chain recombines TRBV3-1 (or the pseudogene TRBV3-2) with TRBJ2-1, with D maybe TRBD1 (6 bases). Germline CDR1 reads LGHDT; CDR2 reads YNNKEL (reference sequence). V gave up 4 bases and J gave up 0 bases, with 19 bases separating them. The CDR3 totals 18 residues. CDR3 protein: CASSRPKGTPSSYNEQFF. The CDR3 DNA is TGTGCCAGCAGCCGCCCTAAAGGGACACCTAGCTCCTACAATGAGCAGTTCTTC.

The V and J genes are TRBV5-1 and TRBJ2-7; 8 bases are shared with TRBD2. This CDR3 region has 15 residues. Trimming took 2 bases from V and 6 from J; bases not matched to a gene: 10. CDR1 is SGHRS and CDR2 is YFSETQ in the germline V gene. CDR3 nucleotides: TGCGCCAGCAGCTTCCTAGCGGGCACCTCCAGCGAGCAGTACTTC. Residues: CASSFLAGTSSEQYF.

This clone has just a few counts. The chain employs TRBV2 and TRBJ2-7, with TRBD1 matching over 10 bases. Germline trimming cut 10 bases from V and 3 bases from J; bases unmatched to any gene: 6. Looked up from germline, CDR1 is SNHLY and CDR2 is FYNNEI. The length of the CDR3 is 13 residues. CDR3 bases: TGTGCCAATGCGCGGACAGGGGGCTACGAGCAGTACTTC. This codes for CANARTGGYEQYF.

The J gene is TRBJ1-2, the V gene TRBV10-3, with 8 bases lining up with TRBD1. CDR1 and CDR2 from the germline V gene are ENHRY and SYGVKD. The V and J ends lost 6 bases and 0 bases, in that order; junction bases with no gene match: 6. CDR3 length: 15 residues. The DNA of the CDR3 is TGTGCCATCAGAGGACAGGGTGATTCTAACTATGGCTACACCTTC. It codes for CAIRGQGDSNYGYTF.

CDR3 in DNA: TGTGCCGGGACTAGCACCCACAATGAGCAGTTCTTC. Translating it yields CAGTSTHNEQFF. This chain joins TRBV7-9 and TRBJ2-1; the match to TRBD2 covers 9 bases. This CDR3 has 12 residues. The trim removed 11 bases at V and 5 bases at J, leaving 4 bases unmatched. The germline gives CDR1 SEHNR, CDR2 FQNEAQ (reference sequence). Filled out from reference TRBV7-9 and TRBJ2-1, the complete variable domain reads DTGVSQNPRHKITKRGQNVTFRCDPISEHNRLYWYRQTLGQGPEFLTYFQNEAQLEKSRLLSDRFSAERPKGSFSTLEIQRTEQGDSAMYLCAGTSTHNEQFFGPGTRLTVL.

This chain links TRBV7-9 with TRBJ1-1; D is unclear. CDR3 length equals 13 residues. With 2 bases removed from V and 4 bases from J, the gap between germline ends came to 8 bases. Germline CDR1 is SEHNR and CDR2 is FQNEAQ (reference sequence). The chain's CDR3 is CASSLRQATEAFF. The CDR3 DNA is TGTGCCAGCAGCTTACGCCAGGCCACTGAAGCTTTCTTT. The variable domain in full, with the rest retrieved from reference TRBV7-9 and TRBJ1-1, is DTGVSQNPRHKITKRGQNVTFRCDPISEHNRLYWYRQTLGQGPEFLTYFQNEAQLEKSRLLSDRFSAERPKGSFSTLEIQRTEQGDSAMYLCASSLRQATEAFFGQGTRLTVV.

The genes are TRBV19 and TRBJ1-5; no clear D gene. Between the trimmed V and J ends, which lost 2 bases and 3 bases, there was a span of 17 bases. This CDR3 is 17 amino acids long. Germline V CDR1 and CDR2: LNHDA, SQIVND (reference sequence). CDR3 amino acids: CASSIRSVAGFNQPQHF. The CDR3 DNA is TGTGCCAGTAGTATAAGAAGCGTCGCGGGTTTCAATCAGCCCCAGCATTTT.

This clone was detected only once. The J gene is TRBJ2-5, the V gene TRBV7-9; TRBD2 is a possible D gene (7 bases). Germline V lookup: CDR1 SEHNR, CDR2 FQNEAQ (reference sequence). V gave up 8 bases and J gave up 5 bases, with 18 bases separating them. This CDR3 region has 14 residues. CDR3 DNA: TGTGCCAGCCGGGGGGCCTTGGGTTTGGAGACCCAGTACTTC. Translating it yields CASRGALGLETQYF.

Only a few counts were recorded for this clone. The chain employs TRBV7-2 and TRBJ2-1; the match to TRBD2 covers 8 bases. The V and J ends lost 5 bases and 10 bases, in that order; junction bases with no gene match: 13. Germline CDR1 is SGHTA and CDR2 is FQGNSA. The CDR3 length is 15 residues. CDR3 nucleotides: TGTGCCAGCAGCCACCCAACTAGCGGTTTGGAGGAGCAGTTCTTC. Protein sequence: CASSHPTSGLEEQFF.

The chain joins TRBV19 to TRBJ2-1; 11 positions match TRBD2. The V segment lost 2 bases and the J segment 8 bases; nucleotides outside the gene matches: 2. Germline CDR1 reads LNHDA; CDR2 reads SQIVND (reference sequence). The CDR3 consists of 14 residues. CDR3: CASSITSGSYEQFF. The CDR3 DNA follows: TGTGCCAGTAGTATAACTAGCGGGAGCTATGAGCAGTTCTTC.

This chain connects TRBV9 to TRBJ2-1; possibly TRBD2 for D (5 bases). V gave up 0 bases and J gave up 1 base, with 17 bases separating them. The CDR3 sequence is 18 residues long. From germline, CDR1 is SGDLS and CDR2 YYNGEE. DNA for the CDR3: TGTGCCAGCAGCGTAGGTTCCGGGGTGGGATTTTCCTACAATGAGCAGTTCTTC. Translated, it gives CASSVGSGVGFSYNEQFF.

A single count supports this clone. CDR3: CASFGTGLYGYTF. The DNA for the CDR3 is TGTGCCAGCTTCGGGACAGGGCTCTATGGCTACACCTTC. The J gene is TRBJ1-2, the V gene TRBV5-8; 9 bases match TRBD1. With 7 bases clipped from V and 4 bases from J, the junction kept 5 bases outside the gene matches. The CDR3 extends over 13 amino acids. Germline V gene data show CDR1 as SGHTS and CDR2 as YDEGEE.

The CDR3 DNA is TGCGCCAGCAGCCAGGCGGACAGGGGCTACGAGCAGTACTTC. It translates to CASSQADRGYEQYF. The chain links TRBV4-3 to TRBJ2-7, with 9 bases that match TRBD1. Germline trimming cut 3 bases from V and 3 bases from J; bases unmatched to any gene: 3. Germline values: CDR1 LGHNA, CDR2 YSLEER. The CDR3 consists of 14 residues.

In DNA form, the CDR3 reads TGTGCCAGCAGCTCGACAGTTTGGGGCTACACCTTC. This gives the protein CASSSTVWGYTF. The genes are TRBV5-5 and TRBJ1-2, with a possible D match to TRBD1 (5 bases). Trimming stripped 3 bases from V and 8 bases from J, with 11 bases between. This CDR3 contains 12 residues. Germline values: CDR1 SGHKS, CDR2 YYEKEE (reference sequence).